The 32 T cell receptor beta chains in this list originate from one sample, sequenced in a study of Graves' ophthalmopathy and Graves' hyperthyroidism. As the template, RNA transcripts were used to amplify TCR beta CDR3 regions. First-round RT-PCR with HTBI primers preceded a second-round multiplex PCR. One entry per CDR3 protein, called by TCRdb with MiXCR from the multiplex PCR reads. The sample lists over a million distinct CDR3 sequences; roughly two fifths were seen once. Sequenced input: peripheral blood or thyroid tissue (not recorded which). All receptors derive from an adult man with Graves' hyperthyroidism.

V usage is TRBV24-1 and J usage is TRBJ1-5; no clear D. CDR3 length: 14 amino acids. Germline V gene sequence: CDR1 KGHDR, CDR2 SFDVKD. Trimming removed 1 base at V and 7 bases at J, with 10 bases between. The CDR3 sequence: CATSDFKRAQPQHF. Here the CDR3 DNA reads TGTGCCACCAGTGATTTTAAGAGAGCCCAGCCCCAGCATTTT.

The chain employs TRBV11-2 and TRBJ2-2; possibly TRBD1 for D (6 bases). From germline, CDR1 is SGHAT and CDR2 FQNNGV. The CDR3 contains 18 residues. Deletions cut 1 base from V and 1 base from J, with 16 bases between. The CDR3 region has the DNA TGTGCCAGCAGCTTAGGCGCAACCGGGACACGGAACACCGGGGAGCTGTTTTTT. This codes for CASSLGATGTRNTGELFF.

This clonotype was picked up many times. This chain uses TRBV10-3 with TRBJ2-5; 14 bases map to TRBD2. The germline gives CDR1 ENHRY, CDR2 SYGVKD. Trimming cost V 7 bases and J 2 bases; bases outside gene matches: 9. This CDR3 is 17 amino acids long. Written as DNA, the CDR3 is TGTGCCATCAAAGGGACTAGCGGGGGAAACCGACAAGAGACCCAGTACTTC. Translated, it gives CAIKGTSGGNRQETQYF.

The chain joins TRBV29-1 to TRBJ2-3, with D possibly being TRBD2 (5 bases). The CDR3 has 13 amino acids. The germline V gene has CDR1 SQVTM and CDR2 ANQGSEA. V was cut by 3 bases and J by 1 base, with 8 bases left in between. The CDR3 loop reads CSVDGSGTDTQYF. CDR3 coding DNA: TGCAGCGTTGATGGTAGCGGCACAGATACGCAGTATTTT.

This clonotype was observed at least ten times. The rearrangement uses TRBV29-1 and TRBJ2-7; 10 bases match TRBD1. From germline, CDR1 is SQVTM and CDR2 ANQGSEA. The ends lost 7 bases at V and 7 bases at J; junction bases unmatched: 7. The CDR3 has 12 amino acids. The CDR3 DNA follows: TGCAGCGCAACCGGGACAGGGGCTGAGCAGTACTTC. It codes for CSATGTGAEQYF.

This clonotype was counted only a few times. This chain connects TRBV19 to TRBJ2-5; D call uncertain. V was clipped by 2 bases and J by 2 bases, with 6 bases between them. CDR3 length: 13 residues. CDR1 is LNHDA and CDR2 is SQIVND in the germline V gene (reference sequence). CDR3: CASSIYIQETQYF. The CDR3 bases are TGTGCCAGTAGTATATACATTCAAGAGACCCAGTACTTC.

Of note for this clonotype: A much larger clone sits a single nucleotide away, making a read error possible. The chain combines TRBV25-1 with TRBJ2-2; no firm D call. V dropped 2 bases and J dropped 3 bases, with 7 bases sitting between them. This CDR3 region has 14 residues. Germline loops: CDR1 MGHDK, CDR2 SYGVNS. The CDR3 DNA follows: TGTGCCAGCAGTGAAGGGTACGACACCGGGGAGCTGTTTTTT. Its translation is CASSEGYDTGELFF.

Many counts were recorded for this clonotype. The chain links TRBV4-1 to TRBJ1-2; tentative D call: TRBD1 (5 bases). This CDR3 is built from 15 residues. Per the germline V gene, CDR1 is MGHRA and CDR2 is YSYEKL. V lost 0 bases, J lost 4 bases, and 12 bases lay in between. The CDR3 reads CASSQEQPDTYGYTF. CDR3 bases: TGCGCCAGCAGCCAAGAACAGCCGGACACCTATGGCTACACCTTC.

This chain uses TRBV7-2 with TRBJ2-5, with D possibly being TRBD1 (5 bases). This CDR3 is built from 11 residues. V lost 5 bases, J lost 9 bases, and 10 bases lay in between. Germline V lookup: CDR1 SGHTA, CDR2 FQGNSA. The DNA of the CDR3 is TGTGCCAGCAGCCAACAGGTTTCCCAGTACTTC. This sequence encodes CASSQQVSQYF.

The rearrangement uses TRBV29-1 and TRBJ2-7, with 14 bases matching TRBD2. With 6 bases clipped from V and 5 bases from J, the junction kept 18 bases outside the gene matches. The length of the CDR3 is 18 residues. The germline V gene has CDR1 SQVTM and CDR2 ANQGSEA. The chain's CDR3 is CSVGTGGNGTSGRNEQYV. The CDR3 coding sequence is TGCAGCGTGGGCACAGGGGGCAATGGGACTAGCGGGAGAAACGAGCAGTACGTC.

This clonotype was observed many times. The V call is TRBV9, the J call TRBJ2-7; D assignment may be TRBD1 or TRBD2 (5 bases each). Germline CDR1 reads SGDLS; CDR2 reads YYNGEE. The CDR3 totals 14 residues. Trimming pared 4 bases from V and 6 bases from J, leaving 17 bases between. Here the CDR3 reads CASSPSGTLGEQYF. The CDR3 DNA is TGTGCCAGCAGCCCCTCGGGGACCTTGGGCGAGCAGTACTTC.

In the case of this clonotype: Since a much larger clone is just one base distant, this may be a read error. The chain employs TRBV7-2 and TRBJ2-5; D uncertain. V gave up 3 bases and J gave up 1 base, with 3 bases separating them. The length of the CDR3 is 12 residues. CDR1 is SGHTA, CDR2 FQGNSA, per germline. The CDR3 sequence is CASSFTQETQYF. CDR3 nucleotides: TGTGCCAGCAGCTTCACCCAAGAGACCCAGTACTTC.

As concerns this clonotype: Given a much more abundant clone one base away, this may be a read error. This chain connects TRBV29-1 to TRBJ2-2; D perhaps matches TRBD2 (7 bases). Germline V gene sequence: CDR1 SQVTM, CDR2 ANQGSEA. V lost 4 bases and J lost 7, with 19 bases in between. This CDR3 spans 15 amino acids. CDR3 region: CSVGLGGGYGGELFF. The CDR3 nucleotides are TGCAGCGTTGGTCTGGGGGGGGGCTACGGCGGGGAGCTGTTTTTT.

Many counts were recorded for this clonotype. This chain links TRBV29-1 with TRBJ2-2, with D perhaps matching TRBD1 (6 bases). In germline, CDR1 is SQVTM, CDR2 ANQGSEA. The CDR3 is 14 residues long. Trimming cost V 6 bases and J 5 bases, with 16 bases left between them. CDR3 sequence reads: CSVGGTGRTGELFF. CDR3 nucleotide sequence: TGCAGCGTCGGAGGCACAGGGAGAACCGGGGAGCTGTTTTTT.

This clonotype appeared many times. One end of the junction does not line up with germline, which may come from a read error. The chain links TRBV9 to TRBJ1-6; possibly TRBD1 for D (5 bases). CDR1 is SGDLS and CDR2 is YYNGEE in the germline V gene. CDR3 length equals 13 residues. CDR3 region: CASSVGGSSPLHF. The CDR3 DNA follows: TGCGCCAGCAGTGTGGGGGGGAGTTCACCCCTCCACTTT.

This clonotype was picked up many times. The chain is built from TRBV5-1 and TRBJ2-7; D gene unclear. The V end lost 1 base, the J end lost 0 bases, and 11 bases lay between the germline ends. Germline V gives CDR1 SGHRS, CDR2 YFSETQ. The length of the CDR3 is 15 residues. CDR3 in DNA: TGCGCCAGCAGCTTGTTCGGTACCATCTCCTACGAGCAGTACTTC. This encodes CASSLFGTISYEQYF.

V gene TRBV20-1 combines with J gene TRBJ1-4; D possibly corresponds to TRBD1 (5 bases). The CDR3 length is 15 residues. From germline, CDR1 is DFQATT and CDR2 SNEGSKA (reference sequence). The V and J ends lost 0 bases and 6 bases respectively, with 14 bases between them. The CDR3 protein is CSARDYGRDDEKLFF. The CDR3 DNA is TGCAGTGCTAGAGACTACGGACGGGACGATGAAAAACTGTTTTTT.

This clonotype was seen more than once but under ten times. The rearrangement links TRBV20-1 to TRBJ2-7; D is uncertain. The germline V gene has CDR1 DFQATT and CDR2 SNEGSKA (reference sequence). Trimming took 3 bases from V and 4 from J, leaving 10 bases between them. The CDR3 sequence is 12 residues long. In DNA, the CDR3 is TGCAGTGCTAGTAAAACAACATACGAGCAGTACTTC. Translated, it gives CSASKTTYEQYF.

Many counts were recorded for this clonotype. This chain uses TRBV29-1 with TRBJ2-2; no clear D. Trimming pared 4 bases from V and 5 bases from J, leaving 17 bases between. CDR3 length equals 15 residues. Germline values: CDR1 SQVTM, CDR2 ANQGSEA. The CDR3 DNA is TGCAGCGTTGGACGGCTGGGGTCTGGTACCGGGGAGCTGTTTTTT. This encodes CSVGRLGSGTGELFF.

A word on this clonotype: An end of the junction does not agree with germline; a read error may underlie this. The CDR3 coding sequence is TGCGGCGTTGAACAGGGTTCAGGAAACACCATATATTTT. Protein: CGVEQGSGNTIYF. V gene TRBV29-1 combines with J gene TRBJ1-3, with D possibly TRBD1 on 6 matching bases. This CDR3 is built from 13 residues. Looked up from germline, CDR1 is SQVTM and CDR2 is ANQGSEA.

This clonotype was seen many times. V usage is TRBV5-1 and J usage is TRBJ1-1; D is unresolved. Trimming took 0 bases from V and 0 from J, leaving 9 bases between them. The germline V gene has CDR1 SGHRS and CDR2 YFSETQ. The CDR3 loop spans 15 amino acids. CDR3 bases: TGCGCCAGCAGCTTGGTCGAGGGCATGAACACTGAAGCTTTCTTT. Its translation: CASSLVEGMNTEAFF.

This clonotype was recorded at least ten times. The V and J genes are TRBV19 and TRBJ1-1; tentative D call: TRBD1 (5 bases). Germline V gives CDR1 LNHDA, CDR2 SQIVND (reference sequence). The CDR3 totals 14 residues. V was clipped by 1 base and J by 3 bases, with 9 bases between them. CDR3 sequence: CASSIGGVDTEAFF. In nucleotides, the CDR3 is TGTGCCAGTAGTATAGGAGGGGTGGACACTGAAGCTTTCTTT.

As for this clonotype: Possible read error: a much larger clone is one base away. The CDR3 spells CASITSGRDTEAFF. In DNA, the CDR3 is TGTGCCAGCATTACCTCGGGTAGGGACACTGAAGCTTTCTTT. The chain combines TRBV10-3 with TRBJ1-1; D remains ambiguous. V lost 10 bases and J 3 bases, leaving 18 bases between the germline ends. Germline CDR1 is ENHRY and CDR2 is SYGVKD. The CDR3 extends over 14 amino acids.

This clonotype has only a few counts. This sequence joins TRBV27 and TRBJ1-2; 8 nucleotides agree with TRBD1. The V gene's germline CDR1 is MNHEY and CDR2 SMNVEV (reference sequence). This CDR3 is built from 15 residues. V shed 6 bases and J 4 bases; nucleotides not matched to a gene: 10. The CDR3 spells CASRTSGQDSYGYTF. The CDR3 coding sequence is TGTGCCAGCAGAACTTCGGGACAGGATTCCTATGGCTACACCTTC.

Of note for this clonotype: A much larger clone is a single base away; this may be a read error. The rearrangement uses TRBV11-1 and TRBJ1-3; TRBD1 might be the D (5 bases). This CDR3 is 14 amino acids long. Germline CDR1 is SGHAT and CDR2 is FQDESV (reference sequence). The CDR3 loop reads CASIGANSGNTIHF. CDR3 DNA: TGTGCCAGCATTGGGGCCAACTCTGGAAACACCATACATTTT. Full variable domain (rest looked up from reference TRBV11-1 and TRBJ1-3): EAEVAQSPRYKITEKSQAVAFWCDPISGHATLYWYRQILGQGPELLVQFQDESVVDDSQLPKDRFSAERLKGVDSTLKIQPAELGDSAMYLCASIGANSGNTIHFGEGSWLTVV.

V and J are TRBV20-1 and TRBJ2-3; 11 bases are shared with TRBD2. The CDR3 totals 15 residues. Germline V gene lookup returns CDR1 DFQATT and CDR2 SNEGSKA (reference sequence). V was pared by 1 base and J by 6 bases, with 6 bases of the junction left unmatched. In DNA, the CDR3 is TGCAGTGCTAGAGCCGGGACTAGCGGTGGGGATACGCAGTATTTT. Its protein is CSARAGTSGGDTQYF.

The V call is TRBV9, the J call TRBJ2-5, with 8 positions matching TRBD2. V trimming: 2 bases; J trimming: 4 bases; junction bases outside the gene matches: 7. Germline CDR1 SGDLS, CDR2 YYNGEE. The CDR3 totals 15 residues. This CDR3 is CASSVGLAQGETQYF. The CDR3 coding sequence is TGTGCCAGCAGCGTCGGACTAGCCCAGGGAGAGACCCAGTACTTC. Variable domain in full (rest from reference TRBV9 and TRBJ2-5): DSGVTQTPKHLITATGQRVTLRCSPRSGDLSVYWYQQSLDQGLQFLIQYYNGEERAKGNILERFSAQQFPDLHSELNLSSLELGDSALYFCASSVGLAQGETQYFGPGTRLLVL.

There are a few counts of this clonotype. The rearrangement uses TRBV15 and TRBJ1-3; 7 bases agree with TRBD1. The CDR3 has 18 residues. From germline, CDR1 is LNHNV and CDR2 YYDKDF (reference sequence). The trim removed 1 base at V and 1 base at J, leaving 10 bases unmatched. Here the CDR3 DNA reads TGTGCCACCAGCAGAGTATCTTACAGGGGTGCGTCTGGAAACACCATATATTTT. This sequence encodes CATSRVSYRGASGNTIYF.

This clonotype was observed once. This sequence joins TRBV2 and TRBJ1-4; D possibly corresponds to TRBD1 (5 bases). CDR1 is SNHLY and CDR2 is FYNNEI in the germline V gene. Trimming removed 6 bases at V and 8 bases at J, with 16 bases between. The CDR3 length is 14 residues. The CDR3 bases are TGTGCCAGCAGCTTCAGGGAAGGAGGCGAAAAACTGTTTTTT. Protein sequence: CASSFREGGEKLFF.

This clonotype was picked up many times. The chain's CDR3 is CASRKQTGFAEAFF. In DNA form, the CDR3 reads TGTGCCAGCAGGAAACAAACAGGGTTCGCTGAAGCTTTCTTT. This chain joins TRBV13 and TRBJ1-1, with a tentative D call TRBD1 (6 bases). Germline V gene sequence: CDR1 PRHDT, CDR2 FYEKMQ (reference sequence). V was pared by 6 bases and J by 6 bases, with 17 bases between. This CDR3 has 14 amino acids.

This clonotype was observed a handful of times. The V gene is TRBV9, the J gene TRBJ1-6, with TRBD1 matching over 7 bases. In germline, CDR1 is SGDLS, CDR2 YYNGEE. V shed 4 bases, J shed 10 bases, and the junction held 17 bases outside the gene matches. The CDR3 sequence is 17 residues long. CDR3 in DNA: TGTGCCAGCAGCTTTGACAGGGCCCCGCTTGAGGGGTCACCCCTCCACTTT. It specifies CASSFDRAPLEGSPLHF.

This clonotype was recorded at least ten times. The chain joins TRBV9 to TRBJ1-1, with D possibly being TRBD1 (5 bases). The V end was cut by 0 bases, the J end by 0 bases, with 9 bases between. Germline CDR1 and CDR2: SGDLS and YYNGEE. The CDR3 contains 15 residues. CDR3 in amino acids: CASSVESDMNTEAFF. In DNA form, the CDR3 reads TGTGCCAGCAGCGTAGAATCGGACATGAACACTGAAGCTTTCTTT.